Sequencing of this T cell receptor beta chain was carried out in a study of CD8+ T cells in alopecia areata. In the study overall: Tofacitinib exposure lasted 6 to 18 months, followed by 6 months off drug.

Regarding this clone: The antigen remains unidentified. Other nucleotide sequences from this sample produce the same CDR3.

Regarding treatment: oral pan-JAK inhibitor, 5-10 mg twice daily. The study's findings and limits: It was lesional scalp, especially alopecia totalis/universalis, that showed higher clonality than normal scalp.

V dropped 0 bases and J dropped 1 base, with 4 bases sitting between them. Germline V CDR1 and CDR2: SGDLS, YYNGEE. The CDR3 loop spans 13 amino acids. Extracted RNA was reverse transcribed into cDNA, the sequencing template. Assay used: immunoSEQ multiplex PCR; TCRdb lists only in-frame clones, some missing. The sample records about 280,000 clones, roughly 64% being singletons. J is TRBJ1-1 and V is TRBV9; D is unresolved. Source: CD4+ T cells sorted from blood, taken at week 24, from a patient treated with tofacitinib. This TCR was sampled from a human donor with alopecia areata. The CDR3 reads CASSVGANTEAFF. CDR3 coding DNA: TGTGCCAGCAGCGTAGGGGCGAACACTGAAGCTTTCTTT. The variable domain in full, completed from reference TRBV9 and TRBJ1-1, reads DSGVTQTPKHLITATGQRVTLRCSPRSGDLSVYWYQQSLDQGLQFLIQYYNGEERAKGNILERFSAQQFPDLHSELNLSSLELGDSALYFCASSVGANTEAFFGQGTRLTVV.